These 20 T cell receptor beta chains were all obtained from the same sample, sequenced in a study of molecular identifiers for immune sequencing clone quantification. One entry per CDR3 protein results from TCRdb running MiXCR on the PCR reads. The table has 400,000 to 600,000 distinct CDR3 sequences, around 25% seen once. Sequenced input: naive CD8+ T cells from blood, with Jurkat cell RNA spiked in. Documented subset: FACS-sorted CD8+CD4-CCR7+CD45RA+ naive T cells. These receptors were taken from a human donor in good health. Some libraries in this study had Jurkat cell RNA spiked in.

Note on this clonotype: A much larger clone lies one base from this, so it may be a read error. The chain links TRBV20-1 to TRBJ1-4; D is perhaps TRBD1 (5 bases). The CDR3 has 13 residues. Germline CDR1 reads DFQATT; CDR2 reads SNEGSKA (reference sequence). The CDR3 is CSARDITFGGLVF. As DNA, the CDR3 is TGCAGTGCTAGAGATATAACCTTCGGGGGACTGGTTTTT.

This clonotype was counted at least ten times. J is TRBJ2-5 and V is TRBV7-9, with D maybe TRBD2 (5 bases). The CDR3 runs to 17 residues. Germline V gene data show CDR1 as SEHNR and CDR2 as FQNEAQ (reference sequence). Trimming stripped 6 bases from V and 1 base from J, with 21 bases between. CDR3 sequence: CASRSNPLSEVQETQYF. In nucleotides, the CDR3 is TGTGCCAGCAGGTCCAACCCATTATCGGAGGTCCAAGAGACCCAGTACTTC.

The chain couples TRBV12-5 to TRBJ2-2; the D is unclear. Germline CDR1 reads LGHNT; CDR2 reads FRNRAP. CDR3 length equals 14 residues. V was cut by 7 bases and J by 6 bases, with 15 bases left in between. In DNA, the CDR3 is TGTGCTAGTGAGGCACACGCCCTCCCCGGGGAGCTGTTTTTT. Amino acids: CASEAHALPGELFF.

Here the CDR3 reads CASGYAGSNYGYTF. CDR3 sequence (DNA): TGTGCTAGTGGATACGCGGGGTCTAACTATGGCTACACCTTC. This chain connects TRBV12-5 to TRBJ1-2; the D is unclear. Trimming shortened V by 6 bases and J by 0 bases, and 11 bases separated the two germline ends. CDR3 length: 14 amino acids. Germline CDR1 reads LGHNT; CDR2 reads FRNRAP.

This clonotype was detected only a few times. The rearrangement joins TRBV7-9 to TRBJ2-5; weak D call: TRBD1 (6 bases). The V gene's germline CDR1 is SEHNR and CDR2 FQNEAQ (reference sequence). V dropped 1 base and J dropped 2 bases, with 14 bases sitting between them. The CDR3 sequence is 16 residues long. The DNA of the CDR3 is TGTGCCAGCAGCTTAGGAATAGGGGGAGCACAAGAGACCCAGTACTTC. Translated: CASSLGIGGAQETQYF.

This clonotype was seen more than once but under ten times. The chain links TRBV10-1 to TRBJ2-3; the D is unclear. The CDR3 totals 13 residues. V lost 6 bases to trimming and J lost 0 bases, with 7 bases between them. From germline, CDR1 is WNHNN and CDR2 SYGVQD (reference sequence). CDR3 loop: CASRHTSTDTQYF. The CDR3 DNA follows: TGCGCCAGCAGACATACTAGCACAGATACGCAGTATTTT.

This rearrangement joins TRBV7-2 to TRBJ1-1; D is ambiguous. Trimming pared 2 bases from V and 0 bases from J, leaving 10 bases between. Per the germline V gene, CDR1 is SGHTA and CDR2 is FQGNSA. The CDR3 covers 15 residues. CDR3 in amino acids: CASSLLAQMNTEAFF. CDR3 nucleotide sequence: TGTGCCAGCAGCTTATTGGCACAGATGAACACTGAAGCTTTCTTT.

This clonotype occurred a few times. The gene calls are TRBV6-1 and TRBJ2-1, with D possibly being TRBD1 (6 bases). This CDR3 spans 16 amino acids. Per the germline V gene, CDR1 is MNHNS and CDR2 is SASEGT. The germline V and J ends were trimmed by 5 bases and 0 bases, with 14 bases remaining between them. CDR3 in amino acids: CASSTLQGSSYNEQFF. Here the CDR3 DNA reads TGTGCCAGCAGTACCCTCCAGGGGAGCTCCTACAATGAGCAGTTCTTC.

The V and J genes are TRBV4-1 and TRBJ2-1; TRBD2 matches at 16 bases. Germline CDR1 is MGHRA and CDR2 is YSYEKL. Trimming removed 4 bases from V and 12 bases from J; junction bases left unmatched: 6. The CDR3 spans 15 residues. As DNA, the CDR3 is TGCGCCAGCAGCCGGGGGACTAGCGGGGGGGTGGGGCAGTTCTTC. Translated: CASSRGTSGGVGQFF.

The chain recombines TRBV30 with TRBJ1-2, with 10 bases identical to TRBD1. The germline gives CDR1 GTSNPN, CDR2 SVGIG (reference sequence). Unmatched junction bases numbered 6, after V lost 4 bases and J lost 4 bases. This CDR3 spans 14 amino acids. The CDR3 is CAWTSGTGAYGYTF. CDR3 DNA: TGTGCCTGGACCTCCGGGACAGGGGCCTATGGCTACACCTTC.

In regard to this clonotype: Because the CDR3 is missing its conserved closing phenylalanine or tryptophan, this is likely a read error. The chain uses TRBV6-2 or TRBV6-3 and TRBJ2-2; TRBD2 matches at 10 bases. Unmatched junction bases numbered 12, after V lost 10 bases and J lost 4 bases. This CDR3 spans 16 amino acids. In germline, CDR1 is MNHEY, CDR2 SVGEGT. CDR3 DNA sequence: TGTGCCATCGACGTCCAGCGGGAGGGCAGCACCGGGGAGCTGTTTGTT. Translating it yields CAIDVQREGSTGELFV.

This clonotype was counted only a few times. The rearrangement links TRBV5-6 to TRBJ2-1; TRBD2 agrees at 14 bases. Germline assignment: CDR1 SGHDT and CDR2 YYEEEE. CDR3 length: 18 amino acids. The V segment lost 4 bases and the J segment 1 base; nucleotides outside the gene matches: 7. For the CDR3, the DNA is TGTGCCAGCAGCCCGACTAGCGGGAGGGTTGGTTCCTACAATGAGCAGTTCTTC. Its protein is CASSPTSGRVGSYNEQFF.

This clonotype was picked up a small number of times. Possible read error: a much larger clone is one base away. CDR3 in amino acids: CASSLDGHEQYF. The CDR3 region has the DNA TGTGCCAGCAGCTTAGATGGGCACGAGCAGTACTTC. The V gene is TRBV7-6, the J gene TRBJ2-7; no firm D call. Germline V gene sequence: CDR1 SGHVS, CDR2 FNYEAQ. The CDR3 runs to 12 residues. Deletions cut 1 base from V and 5 bases from J, with 6 bases between.

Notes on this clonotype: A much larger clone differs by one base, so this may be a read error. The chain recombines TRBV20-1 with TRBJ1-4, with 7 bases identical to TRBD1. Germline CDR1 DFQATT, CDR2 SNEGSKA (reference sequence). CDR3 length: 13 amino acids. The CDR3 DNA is TGCAGAGCTAGGACAGGTCTAAATGAAAAACTGTTTTTT. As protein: CRARTGLNEKLFF.

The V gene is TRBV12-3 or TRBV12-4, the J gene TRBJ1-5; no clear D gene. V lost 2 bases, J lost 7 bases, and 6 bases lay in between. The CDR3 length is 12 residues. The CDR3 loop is CASSLMGQPQHF. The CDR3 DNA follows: TGTGCCAGCAGTTTAATGGGACAGCCCCAGCATTTT.

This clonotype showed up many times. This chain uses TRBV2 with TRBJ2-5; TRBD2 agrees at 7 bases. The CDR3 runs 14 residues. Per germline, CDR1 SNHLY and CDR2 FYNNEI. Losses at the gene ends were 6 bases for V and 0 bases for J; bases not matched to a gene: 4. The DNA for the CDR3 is TGTGCCAGCAGAACCGGGACTAACCAAGAGACCCAGTACTTC. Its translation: CASRTGTNQETQYF. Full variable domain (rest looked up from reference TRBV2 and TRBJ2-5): EPEVTQTPSHQVTQMGQEVILRCVPISNHLYFYWYRQILGQKVEFLVSFYNNEISEKSEIFDDQFSVERPDGSNFTLKIRSTKLEDSAMYFCASRTGTNQETQYFGPGTRLLVL.

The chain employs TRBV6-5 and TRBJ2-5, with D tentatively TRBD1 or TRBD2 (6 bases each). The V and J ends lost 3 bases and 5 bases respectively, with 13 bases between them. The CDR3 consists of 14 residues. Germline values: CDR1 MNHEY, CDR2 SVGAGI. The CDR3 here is CASSYGGPPETQYF. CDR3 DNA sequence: TGTGCCAGCAGTTATGGGGGGCCCCCGGAGACCCAGTACTTC.

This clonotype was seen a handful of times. The CDR3 coding sequence is TGTGCCAGCAGCGACAGCGGGAGCGACGCTAGCACAGATACGCAGTATTTT. It yields the protein CASSDSGSDASTDTQYF. J is TRBJ2-3 and V is TRBV3-1; 8 positions match TRBD2. This CDR3 contains 17 residues. Germline CDR1 LGHDT, CDR2 YNNKEL (reference sequence). V dropped 5 bases and J dropped 0; count of bases not matched to a gene: 10.

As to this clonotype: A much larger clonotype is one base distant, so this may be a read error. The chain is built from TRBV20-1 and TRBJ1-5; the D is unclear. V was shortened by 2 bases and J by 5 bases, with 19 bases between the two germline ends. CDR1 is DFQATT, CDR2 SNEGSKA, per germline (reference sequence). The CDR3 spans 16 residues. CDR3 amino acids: CSARSTGRKVHQPQHF. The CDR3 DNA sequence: TGCAGTGCTAGATCTACCGGCAGAAAGGTGCATCAGCCCCAGCATTTT.

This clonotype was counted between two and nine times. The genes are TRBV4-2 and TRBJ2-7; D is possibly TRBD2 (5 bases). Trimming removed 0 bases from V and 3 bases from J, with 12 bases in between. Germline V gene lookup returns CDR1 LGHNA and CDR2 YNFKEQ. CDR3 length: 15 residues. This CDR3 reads CASSQDGVMGYEQYF. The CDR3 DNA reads TGTGCCAGCAGCCAAGACGGGGTCATGGGCTACGAGCAGTACTTC.